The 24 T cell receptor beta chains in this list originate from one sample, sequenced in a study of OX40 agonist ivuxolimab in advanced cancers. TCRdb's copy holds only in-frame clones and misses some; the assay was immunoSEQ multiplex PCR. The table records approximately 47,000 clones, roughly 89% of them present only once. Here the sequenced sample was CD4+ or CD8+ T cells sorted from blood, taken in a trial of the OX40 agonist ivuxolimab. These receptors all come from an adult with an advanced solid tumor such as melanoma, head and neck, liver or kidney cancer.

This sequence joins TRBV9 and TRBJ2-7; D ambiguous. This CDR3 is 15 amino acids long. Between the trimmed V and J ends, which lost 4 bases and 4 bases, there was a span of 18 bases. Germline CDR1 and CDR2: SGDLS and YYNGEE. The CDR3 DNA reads TGTGCCAGCAGCAAATACGACACGGCGGAGTACGAGCAGTACTTC. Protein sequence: CASSKYDTAEYEQYF.

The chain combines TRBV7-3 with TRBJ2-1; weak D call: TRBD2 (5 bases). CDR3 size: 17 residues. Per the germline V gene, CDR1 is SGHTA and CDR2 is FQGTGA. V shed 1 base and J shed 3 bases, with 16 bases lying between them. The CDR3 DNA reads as TGTGCCAGCAGCTTAAATAGCATGCTAGCAGGCTACAATGAGCAGTTCTTC. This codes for CASSLNSMLAGYNEQFF.

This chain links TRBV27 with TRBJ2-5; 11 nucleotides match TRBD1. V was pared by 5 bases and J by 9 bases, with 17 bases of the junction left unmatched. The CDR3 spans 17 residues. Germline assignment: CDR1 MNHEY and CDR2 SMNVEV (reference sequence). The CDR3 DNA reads TGTGCCAGCAGTGCCAGAGGACAGGGGGCCGCCCCGTCGGCCCAGTACTTC. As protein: CASSARGQGAAPSAQYF.

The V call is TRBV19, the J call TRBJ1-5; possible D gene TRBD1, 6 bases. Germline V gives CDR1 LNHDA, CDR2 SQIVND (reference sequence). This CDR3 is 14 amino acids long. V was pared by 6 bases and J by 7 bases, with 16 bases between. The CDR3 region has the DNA TGTGCCAGTAGCCTGACAGGCCCAAGGCAGCCCCAGCATTTT. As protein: CASSLTGPRQPQHF.

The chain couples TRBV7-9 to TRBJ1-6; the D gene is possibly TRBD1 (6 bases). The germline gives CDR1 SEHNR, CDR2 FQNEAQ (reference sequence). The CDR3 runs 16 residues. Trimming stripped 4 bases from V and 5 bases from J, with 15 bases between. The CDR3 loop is CASSSREGENNSPLHF. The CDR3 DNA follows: TGTGCCAGCAGCTCCCGGGAGGGGGAGAATAATTCACCCCTCCACTTT.

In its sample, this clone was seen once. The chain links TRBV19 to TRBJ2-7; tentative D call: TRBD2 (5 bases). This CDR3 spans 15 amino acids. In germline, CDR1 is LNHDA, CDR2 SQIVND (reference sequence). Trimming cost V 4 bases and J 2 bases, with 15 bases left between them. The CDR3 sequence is CASSTGRDGAYEQYF. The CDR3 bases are TGTGCCAGTAGTACAGGACGGGATGGTGCCTACGAGCAGTACTTC.

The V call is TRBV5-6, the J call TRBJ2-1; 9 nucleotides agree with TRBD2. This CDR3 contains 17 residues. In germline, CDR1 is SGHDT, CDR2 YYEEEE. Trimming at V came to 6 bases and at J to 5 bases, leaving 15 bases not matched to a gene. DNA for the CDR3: TGTGCCAGCACCGAAAACCAAAGCGGGAGGAAGAACAATGAGCAGTTCTTC. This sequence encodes CASTENQSGRKNNEQFF.

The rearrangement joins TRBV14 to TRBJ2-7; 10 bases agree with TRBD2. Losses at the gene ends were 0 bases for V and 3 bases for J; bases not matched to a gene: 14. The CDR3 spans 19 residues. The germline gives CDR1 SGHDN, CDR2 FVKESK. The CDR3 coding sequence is TGTGCCAGCAGCCAAGAAGATCCTAGCGGGAGACCTCCCTACTACGAGCAGTACTTC. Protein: CASSQEDPSGRPPYYEQYF.

CDR3 DNA sequence: TGTGCCACCAGACCCCCAGGGGCCAACTCCTACGAGCAGTACTTC. It is translated as CATRPPGANSYEQYF. The chain carries TRBV10-3 and TRBJ2-7, with D tentatively TRBD1 (6 bases). V lost 10 bases and J 0 bases, leaving 19 bases between the germline ends. The germline gives CDR1 ENHRY, CDR2 SYGVKD. The CDR3 totals 15 residues.

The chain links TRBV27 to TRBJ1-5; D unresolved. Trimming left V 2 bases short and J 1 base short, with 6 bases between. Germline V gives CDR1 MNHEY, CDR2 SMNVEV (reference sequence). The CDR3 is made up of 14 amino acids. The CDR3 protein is CASSLTGSNQPQHF. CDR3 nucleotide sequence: TGTGCCAGCAGTTTAACGGGGAGCAATCAGCCCCAGCATTTT.

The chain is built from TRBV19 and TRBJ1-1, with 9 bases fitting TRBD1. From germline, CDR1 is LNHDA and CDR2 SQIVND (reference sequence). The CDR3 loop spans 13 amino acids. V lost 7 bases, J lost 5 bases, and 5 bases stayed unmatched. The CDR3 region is CASTGTGRTEAFF. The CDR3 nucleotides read TGTGCCAGTACGGGGACAGGGCGTACTGAAGCTTTCTTT.

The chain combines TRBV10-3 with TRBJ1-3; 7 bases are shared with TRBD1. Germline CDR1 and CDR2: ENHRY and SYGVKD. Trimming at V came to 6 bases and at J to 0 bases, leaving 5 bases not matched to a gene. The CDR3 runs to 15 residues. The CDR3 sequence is CAISQGGFSGNTIYF. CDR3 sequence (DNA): TGTGCCATCAGCCAGGGGGGCTTCTCTGGAAACACCATATATTTT.

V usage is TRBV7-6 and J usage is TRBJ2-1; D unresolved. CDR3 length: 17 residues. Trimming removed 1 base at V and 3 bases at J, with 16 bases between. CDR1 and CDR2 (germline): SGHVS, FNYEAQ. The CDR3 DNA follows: TGTGCCAGCAGCTTAGTGATTGAGAGCCCAGTCTACAATGAGCAGTTCTTC. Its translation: CASSLVIESPVYNEQFF.

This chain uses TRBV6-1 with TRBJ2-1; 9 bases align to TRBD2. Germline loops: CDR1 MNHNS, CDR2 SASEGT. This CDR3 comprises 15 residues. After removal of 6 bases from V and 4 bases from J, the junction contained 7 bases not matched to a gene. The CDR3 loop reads CASRSSGSSYNEQFF. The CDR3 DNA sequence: TGTGCCAGCAGGAGTAGCGGGAGTAGTTACAATGAGCAGTTCTTC.

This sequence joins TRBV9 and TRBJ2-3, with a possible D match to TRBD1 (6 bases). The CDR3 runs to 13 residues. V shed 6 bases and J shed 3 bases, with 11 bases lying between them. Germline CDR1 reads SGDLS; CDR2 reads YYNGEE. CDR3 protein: CASNRAGTDTQYF. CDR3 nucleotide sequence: TGTGCCAGCAACAGGGCGGGTACAGATACGCAGTATTTT.

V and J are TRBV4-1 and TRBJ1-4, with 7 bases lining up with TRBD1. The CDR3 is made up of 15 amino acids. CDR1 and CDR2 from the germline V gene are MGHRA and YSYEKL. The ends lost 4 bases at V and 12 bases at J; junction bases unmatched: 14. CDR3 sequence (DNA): TGCGCCAGCAGCCCTCCTACTAGACAGGGAGTAGAACTGTTTTTT. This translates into CASSPPTRQGVELFF.

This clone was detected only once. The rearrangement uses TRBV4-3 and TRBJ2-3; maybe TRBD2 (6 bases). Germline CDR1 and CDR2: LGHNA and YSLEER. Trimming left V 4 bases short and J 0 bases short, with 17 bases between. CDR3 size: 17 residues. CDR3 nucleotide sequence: TGCGCCAGCAGCCCCCCAGGACTACTACCTAGCACAGATACGCAGTATTTT. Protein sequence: CASSPPGLLPSTDTQYF.

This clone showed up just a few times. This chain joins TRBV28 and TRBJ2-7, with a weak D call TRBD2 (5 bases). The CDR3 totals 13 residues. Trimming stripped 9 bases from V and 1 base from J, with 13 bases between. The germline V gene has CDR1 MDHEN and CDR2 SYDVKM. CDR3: CASQKRGSYEQYF. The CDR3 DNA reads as TGTGCCAGTCAAAAACGGGGATCCTACGAGCAGTACTTC.

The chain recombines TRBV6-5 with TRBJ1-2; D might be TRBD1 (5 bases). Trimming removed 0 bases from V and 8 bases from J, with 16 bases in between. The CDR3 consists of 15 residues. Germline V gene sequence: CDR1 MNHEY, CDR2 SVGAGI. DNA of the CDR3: TGTGCCAGCAGTTACTCAACGCCTGACAGTTACGGCTACACCTTC. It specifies CASSYSTPDSYGYTF.

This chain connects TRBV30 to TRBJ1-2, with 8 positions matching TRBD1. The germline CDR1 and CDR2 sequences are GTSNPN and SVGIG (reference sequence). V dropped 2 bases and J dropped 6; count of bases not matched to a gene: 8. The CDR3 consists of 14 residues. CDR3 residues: CAWSPRQGLNGYTF. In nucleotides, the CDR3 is TGTGCCTGGAGTCCCCGACAGGGGTTGAATGGCTACACCTTC.

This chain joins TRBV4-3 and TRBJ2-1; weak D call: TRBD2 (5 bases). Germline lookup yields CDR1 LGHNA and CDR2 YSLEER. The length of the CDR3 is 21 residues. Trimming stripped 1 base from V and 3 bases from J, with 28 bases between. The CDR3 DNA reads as TGCGCCAGCAGCCAAGTTGTCGGACGGGGAAATCAGGAGGCTAGCTACAATGAGCAGTTCTTC. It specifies CASSQVVGRGNQEASYNEQFF.

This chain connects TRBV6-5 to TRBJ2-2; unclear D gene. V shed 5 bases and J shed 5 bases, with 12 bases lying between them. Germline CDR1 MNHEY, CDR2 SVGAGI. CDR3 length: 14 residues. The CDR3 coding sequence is TGTGCCAGCAGTCCCCCTGTCGGTACCGGGGAGCTGTTTTTT. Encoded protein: CASSPPVGTGELFF.

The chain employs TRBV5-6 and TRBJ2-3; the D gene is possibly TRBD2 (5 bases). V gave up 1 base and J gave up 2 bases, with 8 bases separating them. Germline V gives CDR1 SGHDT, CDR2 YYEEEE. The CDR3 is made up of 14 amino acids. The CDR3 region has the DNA TGTGCCAGCAGCTTGCCAGACTACACAGATACGCAGTATTTT. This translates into CASSLPDYTDTQYF.

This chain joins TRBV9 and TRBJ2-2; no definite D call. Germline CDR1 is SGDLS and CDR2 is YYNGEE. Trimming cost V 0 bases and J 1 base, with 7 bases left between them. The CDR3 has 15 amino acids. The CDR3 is CASSVERQNTGELFF. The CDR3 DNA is TGTGCCAGCAGCGTAGAGAGGCAGAACACCGGGGAGCTGTTTTTT.